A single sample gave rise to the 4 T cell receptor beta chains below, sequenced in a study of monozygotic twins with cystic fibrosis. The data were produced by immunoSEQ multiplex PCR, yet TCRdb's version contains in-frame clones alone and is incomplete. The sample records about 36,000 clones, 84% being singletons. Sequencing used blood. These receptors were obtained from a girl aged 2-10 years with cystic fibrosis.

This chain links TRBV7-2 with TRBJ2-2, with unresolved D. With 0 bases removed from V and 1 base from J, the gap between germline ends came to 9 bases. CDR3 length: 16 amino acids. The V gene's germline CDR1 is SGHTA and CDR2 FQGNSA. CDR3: CASSLAIGKNTGELFF. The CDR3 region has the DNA TGTGCCAGCAGCTTAGCGATCGGCAAGAACACCGGGGAGCTGTTTTTT.

CDR3 coding DNA: TGTGCCAGTAGTATGGGACAGAGGAACACTGAAGCTTTCTTT. Translating it yields CASSMGQRNTEAFF. The chain recombines TRBV19 with TRBJ1-1; TRBD1 aligns across 7 bases. The V gene end was trimmed by 3 bases and the J gene end by 1 base; junction bases not matched to a gene: 2. CDR1 LNHDA and CDR2 SQIVND come from the germline V gene (reference sequence). The CDR3 spans 14 residues.

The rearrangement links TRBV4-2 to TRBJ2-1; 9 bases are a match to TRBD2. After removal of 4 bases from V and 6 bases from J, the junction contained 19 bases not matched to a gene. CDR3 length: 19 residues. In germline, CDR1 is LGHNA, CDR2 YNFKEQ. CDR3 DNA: TGTGCCAGCAGCCGATGGCACGGCGGGGGGGCCGGGGGAGTCAATGAGCAGTTCTTC. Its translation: CASSRWHGGGAGGVNEQFF.

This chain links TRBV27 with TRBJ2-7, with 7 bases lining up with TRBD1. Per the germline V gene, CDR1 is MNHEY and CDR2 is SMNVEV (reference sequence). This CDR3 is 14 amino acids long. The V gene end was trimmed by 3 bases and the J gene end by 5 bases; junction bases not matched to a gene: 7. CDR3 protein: CASSFVDRRDEQYF. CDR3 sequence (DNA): TGTGCCAGCAGTTTCGTGGACAGGCGAGACGAGCAGTACTTC.